What follows are 11 T cell receptor beta chains derived from one specimen sequenced in a study of OX40 agonist ivuxolimab in advanced cancers. Sequencing used immunoSEQ multiplex PCR; TCRdb keeps in-frame clones, though not all of them. Of about 37,000 clones in the sample, 75% to 90% were seen once. The specimen comprised CD4+ or CD8+ T cells sorted from blood, sampled in a trial of the OX40 agonist ivuxolimab. These receptors originate from an adult with an advanced solid tumor such as melanoma, head and neck, liver or kidney cancer.

CDR3 DNA sequence: TGTGCCAGCAGCAAAGGGAATCAACAGGGGGGCACAGATACGCAGTATTTT. This codes for CASSKGNQQGGTDTQYF. This rearrangement joins TRBV21-1 to TRBJ2-3; the listed D gene, TRBD1, was not tested against the DNA. TRBV21-1 is a pseudogene segment. This CDR3 contains 17 residues.

The V call is TRBV7-9, the J call TRBJ1-4; a possible D gene is TRBD1 (5 bases). V was trimmed by 6 bases and J by 2 bases, leaving 16 bases between them. Germline V lookup: CDR1 SEHNR, CDR2 FQNEAQ (reference sequence). This CDR3 has 16 amino acids. CDR3 region: CASRRGLGVTNEKLFF. DNA of the CDR3: TGTGCCAGCAGGAGGGGTTTGGGTGTGACTAATGAAAAACTGTTTTTT.

This chain uses TRBV5-6 with TRBJ2-5; D not certain. The CDR3 extends over 15 amino acids. Trimming removed 4 bases from V and 5 bases from J, with 18 bases in between. The germline V gene encodes CDR1 SGHDT and CDR2 YYEEEE. The CDR3 region has the DNA TGTGCCAGCAGCCCCATTAATAGTGTAGTGGAGACCCAGTACTTC. It encodes CASSPINSVVETQYF.

The rearrangement links TRBV11-2 to TRBJ2-1, with D possibly TRBD2 on 5 matching bases. In germline, CDR1 is SGHAT, CDR2 FQNNGV. Trimming removed 9 bases at V and 0 bases at J, with 18 bases between. The CDR3 spans 16 residues. The CDR3 sequence is CASYTTAATSYNEQFF. The DNA of the CDR3 is TGTGCCAGTTATACTACAGCGGCAACCTCCTACAATGAGCAGTTCTTC. Supplemented by reference TRBV11-2 and TRBJ2-1, the full variable domain reads EAGVAQSPRYKIIEKRQSVAFWCNPISGHATLYWYQQILGQGPKLLIQFQNNGVVDDSQLPKDRFSAERLKGVDSTLKIQPAKLEDSAVYLCASYTTAATSYNEQFFGPGTRLTVL.

The genes are TRBV11-2 and TRBJ2-1, with D possibly being TRBD1 or TRBD2 (5 bases each). This CDR3 spans 15 amino acids. V lost 0 bases, J lost 4 bases, and 10 bases lay in between. Germline V CDR1 and CDR2: SGHAT, FQNNGV. CDR3 DNA sequence: TGTGCCAGCAGCTTAGAGGGGTGGGGGTACAATGAGCAGTTCTTC. This codes for CASSLEGWGYNEQFF.

The CDR3 sequence: CASSLLQDDYGYTF. The CDR3 coding sequence is TGTGCCAGCAGCTTGTTACAGGATGACTATGGCTACACCTTC. This rearrangement joins TRBV5-4 to TRBJ1-2; a possible D gene is TRBD1 (5 bases). The CDR3 runs 14 residues. The germline CDR1 and CDR2 sequences are SGHNT and YYREEE (reference sequence). V gave up 1 base and J gave up 3 bases, with 10 bases separating them.

This clone came up a few times. V is TRBV28 and J is TRBJ1-2; D not certain. The ends were cut back, 8 bases at V and 3 bases at J, with 13 bases in the middle. The CDR3 is 13 amino acids. Germline V gene data show CDR1 as MDHEN and CDR2 as SYDVKM. The CDR3, as DNA: TGTGCCAGCCAATACGGGAGAGACTATGGCTACACCTTC. This translates into CASQYGRDYGYTF.

The chain employs TRBV18 and TRBJ2-1, with D possibly matching TRBD1 (6 bases). The CDR3 has 16 residues. Looked up from germline, CDR1 is KGHSH and CDR2 is LQKENI. V lost 3 bases, J lost 2 bases, and 14 bases lay in between. The CDR3 reads CASSPLVGATYNEQFF. As DNA, the CDR3 is TGTGCCAGCTCACCTCTAGTGGGGGCAACCTACAATGAGCAGTTCTTC.

The chain links TRBV7-6 to TRBJ2-7; 7 bases map to TRBD2. J gave up 2 bases and V 4 bases, and 2 bases lay outside the gene matches. Germline lookup yields CDR1 SGHVS and CDR2 FNYEAQ. The CDR3 runs 13 residues. The CDR3 bases are TGTGCCAGCAGCTGGGGGGGGGCCTACGAGCAGTACTTC. Translation gives CASSWGGAYEQYF.

The rearrangement links TRBV18 to TRBJ2-7; 8 nucleotides align to TRBD1. The V segment lost 3 bases and the J segment 2 bases; nucleotides outside the gene matches: 6. The CDR3 totals 15 residues. Germline CDR1 and CDR2: KGHSH and LQKENI. CDR3 nucleotide sequence: TGTGCCAGCTCACCTCCTGGGACAGGCGCCTACGAGCAGTACTTC. The encoded protein is CASSPPGTGAYEQYF.

The genes are TRBV6-4 and TRBJ1-5; possibly TRBD1 for D (5 bases). This CDR3 contains 19 residues. The V gene lost 3 bases and the J gene lost 2 bases, with 23 bases spanning the gap. Germline CDR1 and CDR2: MRHNA and SNTAGT. The CDR3 nucleotides are TGTGCCAGCAGTGAAGTCCCGGGGGTTCGGCCCTCGGGCAATCAGCCCCAGCATTTT. It specifies CASSEVPGVRPSGNQPQHF.